A single sample is the source of the 23 T cell receptor beta chains below, sequenced in a study of regulatory T cells in long-lasting Graves disease. Sequencing libraries for TCR beta were prepared with iRepertoire HTBI primers and Arm-PCR of CDR3 regions. From the multiplex PCR reads, TCRdb called clonotypes with MiXCR, one entry per CDR3 protein. The sample has roughly 420,000 distinct CDR3 sequences; about 15% are singletons. Time point defined: newly diagnosed GD, antithyroid drugs for less than 3 months. Extracted PBMC RNA gave rise to the TCR library. The same sample was also used in a study of T cells in Graves' hyperthyroidism and ophthalmopathy.

This material consisted of peripheral blood mononuclear cells (PBMCs), taken at new diagnosis, from a patient treated with antithyroid drugs. The receptors were sampled from a woman aged 25 to 39 with Graves disease.

This clonotype was counted at least ten times. The gene calls are TRBV13 and TRBJ2-1; 7 bases match TRBD2. Looked up from germline, CDR1 is PRHDT and CDR2 is FYEKMQ (reference sequence). This CDR3 comprises 15 residues. V gave up 1 base and J gave up 5 bases; unmatched junction bases: 5. The CDR3 loop is CASSLEASGDNEQFF. CDR3 DNA sequence: TGTGCCAGCAGCTTAGAGGCTAGCGGAGACAATGAGCAGTTCTTC. Complete variable domain (other parts from reference TRBV13 and TRBJ2-1): AAGVIQSPRHLIKEKRETATLKCYPIPRHDTVYWYQQGPGQDPQFLISFYEKMQSDKGSIPDRFSAQQFSDYHSELNMSSLELGDSALYFCASSLEASGDNEQFFGPGTRLTVL.

This clonotype was observed a few times. Being one base from a much bigger clone, this may be a read error. V gene TRBV18 combines with J gene TRBJ1-1; D unresolved. This CDR3 region has 14 residues. Germline V gene data show CDR1 as KGHSH and CDR2 as LQKENI. CDR3 region: CASPPPSTSTEAFF. The CDR3 DNA sequence: TGTGCCAGCCCACCACCGTCGACTAGCACTGAAGCTTTCTTT.

This clonotype was recorded many times. The chain links TRBV10-3 to TRBJ1-1; D gene uncertain. V lost 6 bases, J lost 1 base, and 12 bases lay in between. CDR1 and CDR2 from the germline V gene are ENHRY and SYGVKD. CDR3 size: 14 residues. CDR3 bases: TGTGCCATCAGGGGCCGTCGGGAGAACACTGAAGCTTTCTTT. Amino acids: CAIRGRRENTEAFF.

This clonotype has a count of ten or more. The CDR3 here is CASSLMDRQIPPYNEQFF. CDR3 bases: TGTGCCAGCAGCTTAATGGACAGGCAGATTCCCCCCTACAATGAGCAGTTCTTC. V and J are TRBV11-2 and TRBJ2-1; 7 bases are shared with TRBD1. The J segment lost 2 bases and the V segment lost 2 bases, leaving 12 bases of the junction unmatched. The germline V gene has CDR1 SGHAT and CDR2 FQNNGV. CDR3 length: 18 residues. Together with reference TRBV11-2 and TRBJ2-1, the CDR3 gives the full variable domain: EAGVAQSPRYKIIEKRQSVAFWCNPISGHATLYWYQQILGQGPKLLIQFQNNGVVDDSQLPKDRFSAERLKGVDSTLKIQPAKLEDSAVYLCASSLMDRQIPPYNEQFFGPGTRLTVL.

This clonotype was seen many times. This sequence joins TRBV3-1 and TRBJ2-7, with TRBD2 identical over 12 bases. V was pared by 0 bases and J by 6 bases, with 3 bases of the junction left unmatched. The CDR3 is 15 residues long. Germline V CDR1 and CDR2: LGHDT, YNNKEL (reference sequence). This CDR3 reads CASSQDLLAGGEQYF. The CDR3 DNA is TGTGCCAGCAGCCAAGATCTACTAGCGGGAGGCGAGCAGTACTTC.

This clonotype was detected only a few times. This chain joins TRBV20-1 and TRBJ2-3; TRBD2 matches at 9 bases. The CDR3 consists of 19 residues. Germline-derived CDR1 and CDR2 are DFQATT and SNEGSKA (reference sequence). The trim removed 6 bases at V and 1 base at J, leaving 20 bases unmatched. CDR3 residues: CSAPGWASGNPGGTDTQYF. The CDR3 coding sequence is TGCAGTGCCCCTGGGTGGGCTAGCGGGAACCCGGGGGGCACAGATACGCAGTATTTT.

This clonotype was seen repeatedly, ten times or more. The rearrangement links TRBV6-1 to TRBJ1-5; possible D gene TRBD1, 5 bases. V gave up 6 bases and J gave up 3 bases, with 18 bases separating them. The CDR3 has 16 amino acids. Per the germline V gene, CDR1 is MNHNS and CDR2 is SASEGT. The DNA of the CDR3 is TGTGCCAGCAGGCCACTTCGCAGGGTCGACAATCAGCCCCAGCATTTT. Translating gives CASRPLRRVDNQPQHF.

The genes are TRBV14 and TRBJ2-1; the D is unclear. The germline gives CDR1 SGHDN, CDR2 FVKESK. The CDR3 is 15 residues long. V was shortened by 5 bases and J by 7 bases, with 18 bases between the two germline ends. For the CDR3, the DNA is TGTGCCAGCAGCTTCTTCCCCCTCGGCTATAATGAGCAGTTCTTC. It yields the protein CASSFFPLGYNEQFF.

Concerning this clonotype: The junction differs from germline at one of its ends, possibly a read error. V usage is TRBV24-1 and J usage is TRBJ2-5; D tentatively fits TRBD1 or TRBD2 (5 bases each). This CDR3 has 16 residues. Germline V gene sequence: CDR1 KGHDR, CDR2 SFDVKD. This CDR3 reads CATSAGYFGTQETHYF. The CDR3 DNA is TGTGCCACCAGTGCAGGCTATTTCGGGACCCAAGAGACCCATTACTTC.

In this sample, this clonotype turned up many times. This CDR3 reads CAISEGYNEQFF. The CDR3 nucleotides are TGTGCCATCAGTGAGGGCTACAATGAGCAGTTCTTC. The chain uses TRBV10-3 and TRBJ2-1; D unresolved. V gave up 2 bases and J gave up 3 bases, with 2 bases separating them. The CDR3 extends over 12 amino acids. Germline values: CDR1 ENHRY, CDR2 SYGVKD.

This clonotype was recorded at least ten times. The chain joins TRBV27 to TRBJ2-5; 9 bases align to TRBD1. Germline CDR1 reads MNHEY; CDR2 reads SMNVEV (reference sequence). Germline trimming cut 3 bases from V and 7 bases from J; bases unmatched to any gene: 6. The CDR3 contains 14 residues. This chain's CDR3 is CASSFTGTGRTQYF. The CDR3 region has the DNA TGTGCCAGCAGTTTTACCGGGACAGGGAGGACCCAGTACTTC.

This clonotype occurred many times. The genes are TRBV20-1 and TRBJ2-7, with D possibly matching TRBD2 (6 bases). Germline values: CDR1 DFQATT, CDR2 SNEGSKA (reference sequence). The CDR3 length is 17 residues. Trimming removed 6 bases at V and 2 bases at J, with 26 bases between. The CDR3 spells CSARGGYGRGDPYEQYF. CDR3 coding DNA: TGCAGTGCGCGTGGGGGGTACGGGAGAGGGGACCCCTACGAGCAGTACTTC.

This clonotype was recorded at least ten times. This chain links TRBV5-8 with TRBJ1-5; 7 nucleotides align to TRBD1. This CDR3 is 15 amino acids long. Germline V gene lookup returns CDR1 SGHTS and CDR2 YDEGEE. The trim removed 3 bases at V and 9 bases at J, leaving 12 bases unmatched. CDR3 sequence (DNA): TGTGCCAGCAGCTCGGAACGACAGGGAGTTCTGCCCCAGCATTTT. It translates to CASSSERQGVLPQHF.

The V gene is TRBV6-1, the J gene TRBJ1-4; a possible D gene is TRBD1 (5 bases). The V end lost 6 bases, the J end lost 7 bases, and 18 bases lay between the germline ends. Germline V gene sequence: CDR1 MNHNS, CDR2 SASEGT. CDR3 length: 15 residues. The CDR3 DNA is TGTGCCAGCAGCTGGGGACGAAGAAGAGGTGAAAAACTGTTTTTT. It yields the protein CASSWGRRRGEKLFF.

This clonotype was recorded at least ten times. The J gene is TRBJ2-7, the V gene TRBV5-1; D is ambiguous. The CDR3 is 13 residues long. The germline V gene has CDR1 SGHRS and CDR2 YFSETQ. Trimming cost V 4 bases and J 6 bases, with 14 bases left between them. DNA for the CDR3: TGCGCCAGCAGCCCGTTCGACTTGGGCGAGCAGTACTTC. This translates into CASSPFDLGEQYF.

This clonotype came up many times. The chain links TRBV28 to TRBJ1-1; 8 bases are a match to TRBD1. J gave up 1 base and V 8 bases, and 12 bases lay outside the gene matches. Germline V gives CDR1 MDHEN, CDR2 SYDVKM. This CDR3 is 16 amino acids long. The CDR3 DNA follows: TGTGCCAGCGTAGGACCAGGGGGCGATAGGAACACTGAAGCTTTCTTT. The encoded protein is CASVGPGGDRNTEAFF.

V usage is TRBV29-1 and J usage is TRBJ2-1, with D possibly matching TRBD1 (5 bases). The CDR3 runs 14 residues. Between the trimmed V and J ends, which lost 6 bases and 8 bases, there was a span of 20 bases. Germline loops: CDR1 SQVTM, CDR2 ANQGSEA. CDR3 DNA: TGCAGCGTGCTGGACATTTTAGGTTCGCATGAGCAGTTCTTC. Protein: CSVLDILGSHEQFF.

With regard to this clonotype: A read error likely explains this, since a far larger clone differs by one base. The chain is built from TRBV11-2 and TRBJ2-1, with TRBD1 as a possible D gene (7 bases). The length of the CDR3 is 15 residues. Per germline, CDR1 SGHAT and CDR2 FQNNGV. In DNA form, the CDR3 reads TGTGCCAGCAGCTTAGGGAGGGGACAGCAAGAGACCCACTACTTC. Translating it yields CASSLGRGQQETHYF.

This clonotype was recorded at least ten times. V usage is TRBV20-1 and J usage is TRBJ1-1, with 8 bases identical to TRBD1. Trimming at V came to 4 bases and at J to 4 bases, leaving 5 bases not matched to a gene. The CDR3 is 13 residues long. The germline gives CDR1 DFQATT, CDR2 SNEGSKA (reference sequence). The DNA for the CDR3 is TGCAGTGCTAAGGGACAGGCGATCACTGAAGCTTTCTTT. Amino acids: CSAKGQAITEAFF.

This clonotype was observed many times. The genes are TRBV3-1 and TRBJ2-7, with TRBD1 identical over 9 bases. The CDR3 extends over 15 amino acids. Germline lookup yields CDR1 LGHDT and CDR2 YNNKEL (reference sequence). J lost 4 bases, V lost 3 bases, and 7 bases had no gene match. The CDR3 DNA sequence: TGTGCCAGCAGCCACGGACAGGGGTGGGGGTACGAGCAGTACTTC. Translated, it gives CASSHGQGWGYEQYF.

The chain combines TRBV28 with TRBJ1-4; no clear D gene. CDR1 MDHEN and CDR2 SYDVKM come from the germline V gene. Trimming removed 0 bases at V and 0 bases at J, with 8 bases between. CDR3 length equals 16 residues. CDR3 residues: CASSLWAGATNEKLFF. The DNA of the CDR3 is TGTGCCAGCAGTTTATGGGCGGGAGCAACTAATGAAAAACTGTTTTTT.

In this sample, this clonotype turned up once. The V and J genes are TRBV28 and TRBJ1-2; TRBD1 might be the D (5 bases). Germline CDR1 reads MDHEN; CDR2 reads SYDVKM. V lost 5 bases to trimming and J lost 2 bases, with 15 bases between them. The CDR3 runs to 15 residues. CDR3 sequence: CASSPGDAGNYGYTF. CDR3 DNA: TGTGCCAGCAGTCCTGGGGACGCGGGGAACTATGGCTACACCTTC.

This clonotype occurred many times. V is TRBV5-1 and J is TRBJ1-1, with a possible D match to TRBD1 (6 bases). V was pared by 4 bases and J by 0 bases, with 10 bases between. The germline V gene encodes CDR1 SGHRS and CDR2 YFSETQ. The CDR3 contains 14 residues. The CDR3 nucleotides read TGCGCCAGCAGCCAGGACAGCTTGAACACTGAAGCTTTCTTT. Amino acids: CASSQDSLNTEAFF.